These 6 T cell receptor beta chains came from one sample sequenced in a study of regulatory T cells in long-lasting Graves disease. Time point here: newly diagnosed GD, antithyroid drugs for less than 3 months. Researchers made the TCR library from RNA that was extracted from PBMCs. Arm-PCR of CDR3 regions with iRepertoire HTBI primers generated TCR beta libraries. MiXCR was run by TCRdb on the multiplex PCR reads, yielding one entry per CDR3 protein. Among over 500,000 distinct CDR3 sequences, under 20% were seen once, and the ten largest hold 18%. These records were also assigned to another study, of T cells in Graves' hyperthyroidism and ophthalmopathy.

Sequencing was performed on peripheral blood mononuclear cells (PBMCs), taken at new diagnosis, from a patient treated with antithyroid drugs. Every receptor here comes from a woman aged 25 to 39 with Graves disease.

This clonotype has a count of ten or more. The CDR3 region is CAVGIHEQYF. The CDR3 coding sequence is TGTGCGGTAGGGATCCACGAGCAGTACTTC. This sequence joins TRBV30 and TRBJ2-7, with no clear D. Germline V gene sequence: CDR1 GTSNPN, CDR2 SVGIG (reference sequence). The CDR3 contains 10 residues. Drawing the rest from reference TRBV30 and TRBJ2-7, the complete variable domain is SQTIHQWPATLVQPVGSPLSLECTVEGTSNPNLYWYRQAAGRGLQLLFYSVGIGQISSEVPQNLSASRPQDRQFILSSKKLLLSDSGFYLCAVGIHEQYFGPGTRLTVT.

A few counts support this clonotype. It is likely a read error, because the conserved phenylalanine at the end of the CDR3 is missing. The genes are TRBV5-1 and TRBJ1-1, with D hard to call. This CDR3 has 15 amino acids. Germline V gene sequence: CDR1 SGHRS, CDR2 YFSETQ. V gave up 0 bases and J gave up 4 bases, with 13 bases separating them. This chain's CDR3 is CASSLGATSRTEAFL. CDR3 nucleotides: TGCGCCAGCAGCTTGGGGGCCACTAGTCGCACTGAAGCTTTCTTG.

The table lists this clonotype with a few counts. The rearrangement links TRBV19 to TRBJ2-7; D uncertain. CDR3 size: 15 residues. Trimming cost V 1 base and J 2 bases, with 12 bases left between them. Per germline, CDR1 LNHDA and CDR2 SQIVND (reference sequence). CDR3 sequence (DNA): TGTGCCAGTAGTATAGGGGTGACGGAGACCTACGAGCAGTACTTC. Protein sequence: CASSIGVTETYEQYF.

In this sample, this clonotype turned up many times. The chain joins TRBV6-1 to TRBJ1-1; TRBD1 might be the D (5 bases). Trimming pared 7 bases from V and 4 bases from J, leaving 10 bases between. CDR1 and CDR2 (germline): MNHNS, SASEGT. This CDR3 is built from 12 residues. The chain's CDR3 is CASTVGGTEAFF. For the CDR3, the DNA is TGTGCCAGCACGGTTGGGGGCACTGAAGCTTTCTTT.

This clonotype was counted a few times. This CDR3 reads CSANPPGQGYYGYTF. DNA of the CDR3: TGCAGTGCTAACCCACCGGGACAGGGGTACTATGGCTACACCTTC. The V gene is TRBV20-1, the J gene TRBJ1-2; 10 bases are a match to TRBD1. CDR1 DFQATT and CDR2 SNEGSKA come from the germline V gene (reference sequence). Unmatched junction bases numbered 8, after V lost 4 bases and J lost 3 bases. The CDR3 is made up of 15 amino acids.

This clonotype was counted at least ten times. V is TRBV27 and J is TRBJ1-5; TRBD1 might be the D (6 bases). Trimming pared 5 bases from V and 1 base from J, leaving 15 bases between. The CDR3 runs to 16 residues. Germline assignment: CDR1 MNHEY and CDR2 SMNVEV (reference sequence). CDR3 in DNA: TGTGCCAGCAGTCCGGGCAGGGGATGGAGCAATCAGCCCCAGCATTTT. Its protein is CASSPGRGWSNQPQHF.